One sample yielded the 24 T cell receptor beta chains listed below, sequenced in a study of a mutant IDH1 vaccine in newly diagnosed glioma. The repertoire was sequenced with immunoSEQ multiplex PCR; TCRdb's copy has only in-frame clones and lacks some. This sample has approximately 100,000 clones, with around 90% found just once. Time point noted: baseline, week 1 (first vaccination visit). Indicated treatment: pre-vaccination baseline after standard-of-care therapy. The specimen comprised PBMCs, sampled from a glioma patient treated with radiotherapy, temozolomide or both. These receptors were taken from a woman aged 45-65 years with glioma.

The chain joins TRBV27 to TRBJ1-1; D is undetermined. The CDR3 runs to 16 residues. V shed 3 bases and J shed 5 bases, with 19 bases lying between them. Germline assignment: CDR1 MNHEY and CDR2 SMNVEV (reference sequence). The CDR3: CASSLTIRGDKTEAFF. The CDR3 DNA follows: TGTGCCAGCAGTTTGACAATCCGTGGGGATAAGACTGAAGCTTTCTTT.

V usage is TRBV6-6 and J usage is TRBJ1-3; D may be TRBD1 (5 bases). The germline V gene has CDR1 MNHNY and CDR2 SVGAGI (reference sequence). The V end was cut by 6 bases, the J end by 0 bases, with 12 bases between. The CDR3 spans 15 residues. The DNA for the CDR3 is TGTGCCAGCAGCTCTCCAGGGAACTCTGGAAACACCATATATTTT. As protein: CASSSPGNSGNTIYF.

The V call is TRBV18, the J call TRBJ2-5, with 8 nucleotides matching TRBD2. The CDR3 loop spans 14 amino acids. Germline loops: CDR1 KGHSH, CDR2 LQKENI. After removal of 2 bases from V and 4 bases from J, the junction contained 3 bases not matched to a gene. DNA for the CDR3: TGTGCCAGCTCACCAACTAGCGGAGGAGAGACCCAGTACTTC. It is translated as CASSPTSGGETQYF.

The genes are TRBV18 and TRBJ2-7; 7 bases fit TRBD1. Losses at the gene ends were 6 bases for V and 2 bases for J; bases not matched to a gene: 10. Germline V gene data show CDR1 as KGHSH and CDR2 as LQKENI. The CDR3 length is 15 residues. CDR3 amino acids: CASSNHPGGTYEQYF. The CDR3 DNA reads TGTGCCAGCTCTAACCACCCAGGGGGTACCTACGAGCAGTACTTC.

This chain uses TRBV30 with TRBJ2-6; unclear D gene. Germline values: CDR1 GTSNPN, CDR2 SVGIG (reference sequence). Trimming pared 2 bases from V and 1 base from J, leaving 6 bases between. This CDR3 is 14 amino acids long. The CDR3 protein is CAWSRSSGANVLTF. The DNA for the CDR3 is TGTGCCTGGAGTAGGAGTTCTGGGGCCAACGTCCTGACTTTC.

V usage is TRBV10-3 and J usage is TRBJ2-3; no reliable D call. The CDR3 is 12 residues long. The ends were cut back, 2 bases at V and 6 bases at J, with 6 bases in the middle. Germline CDR1 reads ENHRY; CDR2 reads SYGVKD. The CDR3 DNA reads as TGTGCCATCAGTGAGGCAGGTGATACGCAGTATTTT. It translates to CAISEAGDTQYF.

The V call is TRBV7-2, the J call TRBJ2-3, with a weak D call TRBD2 (5 bases). Germline CDR1 reads SGHTA; CDR2 reads FQGNSA. Trimming stripped 8 bases from V and 0 bases from J, with 18 bases between. The CDR3 length is 16 residues. CDR3 sequence: CASGSPLGGSTDTQYF. CDR3 nucleotide sequence: TGTGCCAGCGGATCCCCCCTCGGCGGGAGCACAGATACGCAGTATTTT.

This clone occurred a few times. The V and J genes are TRBV2 and TRBJ2-7; D is possibly TRBD1 or TRBD2 (5 bases each). With 6 bases removed from V and 4 bases from J, the gap between germline ends came to 7 bases. The CDR3 sequence is 11 residues long. Germline CDR1 and CDR2: SNHLY and FYNNEI. The CDR3 bases are TGTGCCAGCAGCGAGGGGTACGAGCAGTACTTC. This encodes CASSEGYEQYF.

The chain is built from TRBV19 and TRBJ2-1, with 7 positions matching TRBD2. Germline V gene sequence: CDR1 LNHDA, CDR2 SQIVND (reference sequence). This CDR3 region has 14 residues. V gave up 7 bases and J gave up 2 bases; unmatched junction bases: 5. The CDR3 loop is CASKASGAYNEQFF. The DNA for the CDR3 is TGTGCCAGTAAGGCTAGCGGAGCCTACAATGAGCAGTTCTTC.

This clone was recorded only once. The chain couples TRBV7-3 to TRBJ2-3; 7 bases match TRBD2. The J segment lost 0 bases and the V segment lost 5 bases, leaving 17 bases of the junction unmatched. From germline, CDR1 is SGHTA and CDR2 FQGTGA. The CDR3 has 19 residues. The DNA for the CDR3 is TGTGCCAGCAGCCTACCAGGCGGGAGTCCCTGGACTAGCACAGATACGCAGTATTTT. Protein: CASSLPGGSPWTSTDTQYF. The whole variable domain, filled in from reference TRBV7-3 and TRBJ2-3, reads GAGVSQTPSNKVTEKGKYVELRCDPISGHTALYWYRQSLGQGPEFLIYFQGTGAADDSGLPNDRFFAVRPEGSVSTLKIQRTERGDSAVYLCASSLPGGSPWTSTDTQYFGPGTRLTVL.

The rearrangement links TRBV4-1 to TRBJ2-4; the D is unclear. Germline CDR1 is MGHRA and CDR2 is YSYEKL. Trimming shortened V by 3 bases and J by 1 base, and 13 bases separated the two germline ends. CDR3 length equals 16 residues. The CDR3 DNA reads as TGCGCCAGCAGCCAGGAAGACCGCCTTGCCAAAAACATTCAGTACTTC. Translated: CASSQEDRLAKNIQYF.

As to this clone: At the DNA level, this CDR3 is encoded by other sequences in the same sample as well. The CDR3 is CAWSVGETQYF. The CDR3 nucleotides are TGTGCCTGGAGTGTAGGGGAGACCCAGTACTTC. The chain employs TRBV30 and TRBJ2-5; D is uncertain. Germline V gene lookup returns CDR1 GTSNPN and CDR2 SVGIG (reference sequence). This CDR3 comprises 11 residues. The germline V and J ends were trimmed by 0 bases and 5 bases, with 4 bases remaining between them.

This chain links TRBV5-1 with TRBJ2-2, with D maybe TRBD1 (6 bases). The germline CDR1 and CDR2 sequences are SGHRS and YFSETQ. V dropped 4 bases and J dropped 8 bases, with 12 bases sitting between them. The CDR3 is 13 residues long. The CDR3 nucleotides read TGCGCCAGCAGCATATCAGGGGAGGGGGAGCTGTTTTTT. Protein: CASSISGEGELFF. The variable domain in full, completed from reference TRBV5-1 and TRBJ2-2, reads KAGVTQTPRYLIKTRGQQVTLSCSPISGHRSVSWYQQTPGQGLQFLFEYFSETQRNKGNFPGRFSGRQFSNSRSEMNVSTLELGDSALYLCASSISGEGELFFGEGSRLTVL.

This chain uses TRBV5-1 with TRBJ2-3, with 9 bases that match TRBD2. After removal of 3 bases from V and 1 base from J, the junction contained 0 bases not matched to a gene. Germline V gene data show CDR1 as SGHRS and CDR2 as YFSETQ. The CDR3 consists of 14 residues. CDR3 sequence: CASSWTSGTDTQYF. The CDR3 coding sequence is TGCGCCAGCAGCTGGACTAGCGGCACAGATACGCAGTATTTT. The entire variable domain, with the rest obtained from reference TRBV5-1 and TRBJ2-3, is as follows: KAGVTQTPRYLIKTRGQQVTLSCSPISGHRSVSWYQQTPGQGLQFLFEYFSETQRNKGNFPGRFSGRQFSNSRSEMNVSTLELGDSALYLCASSWTSGTDTQYFGPGTRLTVL.

A single count supports this clone. The CDR3 DNA follows: TGTGCCAGCAGCGGCGGGGGGGACGGCCAAGAGACCCAGTACTTC. Its translation: CASSGGGDGQETQYF. This chain uses TRBV5-6 with TRBJ2-5, with TRBD2 matching 9 bases. Looked up from germline, CDR1 is SGHDT and CDR2 is YYEEEE. The CDR3 loop spans 15 amino acids. V lost 4 bases to trimming and J lost 1 base; unmatched junction nucleotides: 5.

The chain's CDR3 is CASSHPRGPQETQYF. For the CDR3, the DNA is TGTGCCAGCAGCCATCCCCGGGGACCTCAAGAGACCCAGTACTTC. V and J are TRBV7-9 and TRBJ2-5; tentatively, D is TRBD1 or TRBD2 (5 bases each). The CDR3 runs 15 residues. CDR1 SEHNR and CDR2 FQNEAQ come from the germline V gene (reference sequence). With 5 bases removed from V and 2 bases from J, the gap between germline ends came to 15 bases.

V gene TRBV10-2 combines with J gene TRBJ2-7; D uncertain. V was shortened by 4 bases and J by 1 base, with 8 bases between the two germline ends. Germline assignment: CDR1 WSHSY and CDR2 SAAADI. The length of the CDR3 is 13 residues. The CDR3 nucleotides are TGCGCCAGCAGTGTGGTACAGTCCTACGAGCAGTACTTC. This translates into CASSVVQSYEQYF.

This clone was detected only once. J is TRBJ2-7 and V is TRBV23-1, with D possibly being TRBD1 (6 bases). TRBV23-1 has ORF status, its function being uncertain. Trimming removed 3 bases at V and 5 bases at J, with 11 bases between. This CDR3 contains 13 residues. CDR3 sequence: CASSHYRVHEQYF. CDR3 nucleotide sequence: TGCGCCAGCAGTCACTACAGGGTCCACGAGCAGTACTTC.

This chain links TRBV9 with TRBJ2-5; the D gene is possibly TRBD2 (5 bases). The CDR3 covers 14 residues. Trimming shortened V by 3 bases and J by 7 bases, and 16 bases separated the two germline ends. Germline CDR1 reads SGDLS; CDR2 reads YYNGEE. The CDR3 spells CASSAGLYKATQYF. The CDR3 coding sequence is TGTGCCAGCAGCGCCGGACTGTACAAGGCGACCCAGTACTTC.

The chain employs TRBV11-3 and TRBJ2-3; no clear D. The germline CDR1 and CDR2 sequences are SGHNT and YENEEA. The CDR3 consists of 15 residues. V was trimmed by 6 bases and J by 6 bases, leaving 19 bases between them. The CDR3, as DNA: TGTGCCAGCAGTAAAGCCCCTTTTTCTGGCGATACGCAGTATTTT. Its translation: CASSKAPFSGDTQYF.

This chain connects TRBV6-5 to TRBJ1-1; TRBD1 might be the D (5 bases). Per germline, CDR1 MNHEY and CDR2 SVGAGI. This CDR3 is built from 15 residues. Trimming took off 2 bases at V and 1 base at J, with 11 bases between the two ends. CDR3 sequence reads: CASSYGRQGNTEAFF. The CDR3, as DNA: TGTGCCAGCAGTTACGGCCGGCAGGGGAACACTGAAGCTTTCTTT.

CDR3 sequence reads: CASSPRSAPEETQYF. Written as DNA, the CDR3 is TGTGCCAGCTCACCACGTTCGGCTCCCGAAGAGACCCAGTACTTC. The V call is TRBV18, the J call TRBJ2-5; no reliable D call. V was shortened by 1 base and J by 3 bases, with 12 bases between the two germline ends. Germline CDR1 KGHSH, CDR2 LQKENI. CDR3 size: 15 residues.

The chain recombines TRBV6-5 with TRBJ2-1, with D perhaps TRBD2 (5 bases). V was cut by 2 bases and J by 0 bases, with 8 bases left in between. Germline assignment: CDR1 MNHEY and CDR2 SVGAGI. This CDR3 comprises 15 residues. CDR3 loop: CASSYGEISYNEQFF. DNA of the CDR3: TGTGCCAGCAGTTACGGGGAGATCTCCTACAATGAGCAGTTCTTC.

The chain couples TRBV5-1 to TRBJ2-7, with D unresolved. V lost 5 bases and J lost 0, with 9 bases in between. This CDR3 has 13 residues. CDR1 and CDR2 from the germline V gene are SGHRS and YFSETQ. CDR3 amino acids: CASRPQSSYEQYF. The CDR3 DNA reads TGCGCCAGCAGGCCTCAAAGCTCCTACGAGCAGTACTTC.